This TCR beta chain was retrieved from a study of beta chain features in type 1 diabetes. Notes on the study in general: Naive, central memory and Treg TCRB repertoires seemed to resemble each other more closely in patients than they did in healthy donors. All four CD4+ subsets of Type 1 diabetes patients contained TCRB CDR3s that were moderately but significantly shorter.

TCRB transcripts that were expressed got sequenced, as all of the isolated RNA had been reverse transcribed. Method: immunoSEQ multiplex PCR; TCRdb's copy keeps in-frame clones and lacks some. The repertoire has around 340,000 clones, 15% to 20% of them found once; the top ten carry 0.044%. This clone was seen a few times. The antigen remains undetermined. There are 12 residues in the CDR3. The V and J ends lost 6 bases and 4 bases respectively, with 9 bases between them. The germline gives CDR1 SEHNR, CDR2 FQNEAQ (reference sequence). Sequenced input: naive CD4+ T cells from blood. The rearrangement uses TRBV7-9 and TRBJ1-1; D unclear. This sequence originates from a woman aged 18-29 years in good health. CDR3 bases: TGTGCCAGCAGTACGGGGTCCACTGAAGCTTTCTTT. As protein: CASSTGSTEAFF.